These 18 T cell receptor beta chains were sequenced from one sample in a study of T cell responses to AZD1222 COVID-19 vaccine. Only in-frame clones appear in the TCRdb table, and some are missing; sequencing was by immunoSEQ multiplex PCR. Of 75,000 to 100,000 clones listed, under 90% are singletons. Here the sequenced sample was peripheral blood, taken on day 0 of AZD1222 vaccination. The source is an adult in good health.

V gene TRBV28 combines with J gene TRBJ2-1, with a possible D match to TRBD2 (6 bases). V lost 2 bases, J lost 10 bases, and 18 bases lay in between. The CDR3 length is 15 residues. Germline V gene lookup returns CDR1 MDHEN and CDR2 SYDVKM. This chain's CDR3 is CASSLVAEGGREQFF. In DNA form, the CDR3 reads TGTGCCAGCAGTTTAGTAGCGGAGGGTGGGAGAGAGCAGTTCTTC.

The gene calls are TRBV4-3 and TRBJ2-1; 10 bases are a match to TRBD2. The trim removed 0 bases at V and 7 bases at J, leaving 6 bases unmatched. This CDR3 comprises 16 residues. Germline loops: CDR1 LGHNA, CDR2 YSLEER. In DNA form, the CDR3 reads TGCGCCAGCAGCCAAGATGGGACTAGCGATCGGAATGAGCAGTTCTTC. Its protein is CASSQDGTSDRNEQFF.

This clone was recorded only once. The DNA of the CDR3 is TGTGCCAGCACCGCGCACCCCCGGACTGAAGCTTTCTTT. As protein: CASTAHPRTEAFF. The rearrangement uses TRBV7-8 and TRBJ1-1, with unresolved D. With 7 bases removed from V and 5 bases from J, the gap between germline ends came to 14 bases. This CDR3 is built from 13 residues. Germline loops: CDR1 SGHVS, CDR2 FQNEAQ.

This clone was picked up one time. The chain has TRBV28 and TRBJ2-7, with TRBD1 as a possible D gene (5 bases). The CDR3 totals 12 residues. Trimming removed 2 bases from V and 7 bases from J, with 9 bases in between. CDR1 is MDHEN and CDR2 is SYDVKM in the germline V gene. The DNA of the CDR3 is TGTGCCAGCAGTTTAGCACAGGTAGAGCAGTACTTC. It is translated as CASSLAQVEQYF.

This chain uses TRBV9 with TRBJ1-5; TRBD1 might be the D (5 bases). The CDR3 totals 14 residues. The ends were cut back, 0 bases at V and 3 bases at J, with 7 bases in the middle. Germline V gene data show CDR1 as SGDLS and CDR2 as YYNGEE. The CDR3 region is CASSVGQHNQPQHF. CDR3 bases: TGTGCCAGCAGCGTAGGACAGCACAATCAGCCCCAGCATTTT.

The CDR3 loop reads CASSFSGSDWEQYF. Here the CDR3 DNA reads TGTGCCAGCAGCTTTTCCGGTTCGGATTGGGAGCAGTACTTC. The chain uses TRBV7-2 and TRBJ2-7; D not certain. The germline V and J ends were trimmed by 3 bases and 7 bases, with 16 bases remaining between them. In germline, CDR1 is SGHTA, CDR2 FQGNSA. The length of the CDR3 is 14 residues.

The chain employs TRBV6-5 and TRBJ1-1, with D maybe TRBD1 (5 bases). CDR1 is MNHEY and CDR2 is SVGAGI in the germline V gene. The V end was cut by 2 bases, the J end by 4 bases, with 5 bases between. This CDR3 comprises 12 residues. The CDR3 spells CASSYGTTEAFF. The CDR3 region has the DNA TGTGCCAGCAGTTACGGGACCACTGAAGCTTTCTTT.

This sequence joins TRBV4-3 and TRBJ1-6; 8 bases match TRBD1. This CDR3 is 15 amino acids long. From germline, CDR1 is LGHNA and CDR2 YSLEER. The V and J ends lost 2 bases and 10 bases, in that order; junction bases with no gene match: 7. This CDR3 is CASSQSRTGNSPLHF. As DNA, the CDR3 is TGCGCCAGCAGCCAATCTCGGACAGGGAACTCACCCCTCCACTTT.

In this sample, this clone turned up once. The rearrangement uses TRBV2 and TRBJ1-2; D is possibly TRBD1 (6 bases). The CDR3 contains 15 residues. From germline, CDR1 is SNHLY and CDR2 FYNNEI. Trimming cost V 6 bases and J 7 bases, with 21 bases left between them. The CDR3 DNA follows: TGTGCCAGCAGGGAGGGAGGACAGCCTGGTGGTGGCTACACCTTC. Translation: CASREGGQPGGGYTF.

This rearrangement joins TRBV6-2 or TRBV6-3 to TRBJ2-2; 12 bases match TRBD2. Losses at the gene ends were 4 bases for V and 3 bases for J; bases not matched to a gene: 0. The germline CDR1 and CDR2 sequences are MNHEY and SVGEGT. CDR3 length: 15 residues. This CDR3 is CASSSSGRDTGELFF. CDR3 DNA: TGTGCCAGCAGTTCTAGCGGGAGGGACACCGGGGAGCTGTTTTTT.

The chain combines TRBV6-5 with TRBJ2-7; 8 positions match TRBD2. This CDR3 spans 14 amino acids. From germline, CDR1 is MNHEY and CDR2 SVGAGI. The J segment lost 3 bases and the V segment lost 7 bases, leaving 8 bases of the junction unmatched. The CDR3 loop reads CASTSGGANYEQYF. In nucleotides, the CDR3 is TGTGCCAGCACCTCGGGGGGGGCAAACTACGAGCAGTACTTC.

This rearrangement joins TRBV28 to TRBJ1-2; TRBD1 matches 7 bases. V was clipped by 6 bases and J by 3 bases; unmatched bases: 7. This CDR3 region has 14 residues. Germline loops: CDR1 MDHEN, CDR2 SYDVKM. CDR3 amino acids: CASRRGPAYYGYTF. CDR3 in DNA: TGTGCCAGCAGAAGGGGGCCCGCGTACTATGGCTACACCTTC.

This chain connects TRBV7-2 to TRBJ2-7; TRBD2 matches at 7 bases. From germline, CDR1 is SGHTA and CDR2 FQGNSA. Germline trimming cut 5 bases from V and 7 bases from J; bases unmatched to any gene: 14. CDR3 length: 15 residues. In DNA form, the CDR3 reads TGTGCCAGCAGCGGGAATTGGGACTACTCTCGGGAGCAGTACTTC. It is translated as CASSGNWDYSREQYF.

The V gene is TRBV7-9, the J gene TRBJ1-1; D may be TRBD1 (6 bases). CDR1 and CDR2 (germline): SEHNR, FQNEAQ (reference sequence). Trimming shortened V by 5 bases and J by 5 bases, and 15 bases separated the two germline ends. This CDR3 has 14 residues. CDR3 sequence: CASSPDGGRTEAFF. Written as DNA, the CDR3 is TGTGCCAGCAGCCCAGACGGGGGGCGGACTGAAGCTTTCTTT.

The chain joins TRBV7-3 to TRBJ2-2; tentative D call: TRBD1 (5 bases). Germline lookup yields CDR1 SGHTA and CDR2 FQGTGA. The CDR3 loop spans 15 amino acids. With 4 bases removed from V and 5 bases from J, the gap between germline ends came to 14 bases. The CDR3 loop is CASSSRAGLTGELFF. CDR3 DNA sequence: TGTGCCAGCAGCTCTCGGGCAGGGCTGACCGGGGAGCTGTTTTTT.

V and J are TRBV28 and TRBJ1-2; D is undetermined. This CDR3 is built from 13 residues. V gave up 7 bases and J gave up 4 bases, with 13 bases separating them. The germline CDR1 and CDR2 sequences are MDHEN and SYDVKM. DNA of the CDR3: TGTGCCAGCACCGACCCCGCTGTCTATGGCTACACCTTC. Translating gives CASTDPAVYGYTF.

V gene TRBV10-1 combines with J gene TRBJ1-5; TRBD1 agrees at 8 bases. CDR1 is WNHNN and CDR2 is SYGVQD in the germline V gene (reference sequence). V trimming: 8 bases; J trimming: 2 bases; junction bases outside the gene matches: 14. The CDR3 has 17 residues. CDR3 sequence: CASVGGQDHWGNQPQHF. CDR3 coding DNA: TGCGCCAGCGTTGGGGGACAGGACCATTGGGGCAATCAGCCCCAGCATTTT.

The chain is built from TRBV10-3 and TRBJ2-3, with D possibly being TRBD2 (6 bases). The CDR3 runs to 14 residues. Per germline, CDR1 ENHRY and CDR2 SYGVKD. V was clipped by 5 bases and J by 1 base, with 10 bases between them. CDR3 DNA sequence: TGTGCCATCAGTACTAGCACGGGCACAGATACGCAGTATTTT. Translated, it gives CAISTSTGTDTQYF.